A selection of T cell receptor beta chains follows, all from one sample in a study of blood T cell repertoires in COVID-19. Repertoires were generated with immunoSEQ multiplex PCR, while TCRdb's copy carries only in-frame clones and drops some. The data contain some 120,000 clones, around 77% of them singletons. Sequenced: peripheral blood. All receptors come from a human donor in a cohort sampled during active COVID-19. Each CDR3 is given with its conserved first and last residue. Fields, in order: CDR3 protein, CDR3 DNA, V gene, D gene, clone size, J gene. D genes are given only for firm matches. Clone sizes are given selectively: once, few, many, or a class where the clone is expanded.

CASSLQGSPYEQYF	TGTGCCAGCAGCCTTCAGGGGAGCCCCTACGAGCAGTACTTC	TRBV27	.	.	TRBJ2-7
CASSSDRGFYEQYF	TGTGCCAGCAGCTCGGACAGGGGGTTCTACGAGCAGTACTTC	TRBV7-2	TRBD1	few	TRBJ2-7
CASYRGTEAFF	TGTGCCAGCTACAGGGGGACTGAAGCTTTCTTT	TRBV2	TRBD1	.	TRBJ1-1
CASSLTGQGAANEKLFF	TGTGCCAGCAGCTTAACGGGACAGGGGGCTGCTAATGAAAAACTGTTTTTT	TRBV7-9	TRBD1	.	TRBJ1-4
CASSYVPRGTSNEQFF	TGTGCCAGCAGTTACGTCCCCCGAGGCACAAGCAATGAGCAGTTCTTC	TRBV6-5	.	once	TRBJ2-1
CASSHGTGVNQPQHF	TGTGCCAGCAGTCACGGGACAGGGGTTAATCAGCCCCAGCATTTT	TRBV28	TRBD1	.	TRBJ1-5
CASSWTSGRGELFF	TGTGCCAGCAGTTGGACTAGCGGGAGAGGGGAGCTGTTTTTT	TRBV28	TRBD2	.	TRBJ2-2
CASSPPSSSYEQYF	TGTGCCAGCAGCCCCCCCTCGAGCTCCTACGAGCAGTACTTC	TRBV5-4	.	.	TRBJ2-7
CASSQSLAVYEQYF	TGTGCCAGCAGCCAGAGTCTAGCGGTCTACGAGCAGTACTTC	TRBV14	TRBD2	.	TRBJ2-7
CASSLSSGGAIEQYF	TGTGCCAGCAGTTTGTCTAGCGGGGGGGCAATCGAGCAGTACTTC	TRBV28	TRBD2	few	TRBJ2-7
CASSLDPAGGDEKLFF	TGTGCCAGCAGCTTAGACCCAGCGGGCGGCGATGAAAAACTGTTTTTT	TRBV7-9	.	.	TRBJ1-4
CASGGDRGREQYF	TGTGCCAGCGGGGGGGACAGGGGGCGAGAGCAGTACTTC	TRBV2	TRBD1	.	TRBJ2-7
CAWSEQGDSPLHF	TGTGCCTGGAGCGAACAGGGGGATTCACCCCTCCACTTT	TRBV30	TRBD1	.	TRBJ1-6
CASALQLAGAHEQYF	TGTGCCAGCGCCCTTCAGCTAGCGGGAGCCCACGAGCAGTACTTC	TRBV6-5	TRBD2	.	TRBJ2-7
CASSSGTDQETQYF	TGTGCCAGCAGCTCCGGGACAGACCAAGAGACCCAGTACTTC	TRBV5-5	TRBD1	.	TRBJ2-5
CASSLNRASEQYF	TGTGCCAGCAGTTTAAACAGGGCGAGCGAGCAGTACTTC	TRBV27	.	.	TRBJ2-7
CSVEGGRGTDAYEQYF	TGCAGCGTTGAAGGGGGAAGGGGGACAGACGCCTACGAGCAGTACTTC	TRBV29-1	TRBD1	few	TRBJ2-7
CASKEGTYEQYF	TGTGCCAGCAAGGAGGGAACCTACGAGCAGTACTTC	TRBV6-5	.	.	TRBJ2-7
CASSLVGGPSSGNTIYF	TGTGCCAGCAGCTTGGTAGGTGGGCCCTCCTCTGGAAACACCATATATTTT	TRBV5-6	.	.	TRBJ1-3
CASSHRGSGSPLHF	TGTGCCAGCAGTCACAGGGGGAGTGGTTCACCCCTCCACTTT	TRBV28	TRBD1	few	TRBJ1-6
CASSLKRNTEAFF	TGTGCCAGCAGCTTAAAGCGGAACACTGAAGCTTTCTTT	TRBV13	.	.	TRBJ1-1
CASSPLLVAGRNEQFF	TGTGCCAGCAGCCCACTGCTGGTAGCGGGACGCAATGAGCAGTTCTTC	TRBV5-4	TRBD2	.	TRBJ2-1
CASSLAGTGINSPLHF	TGTGCCAGCAGCTTAGCCGGGACAGGGATTAATTCACCCCTCCACTTT	TRBV11-1	TRBD1	.	TRBJ1-6
CASSLVGGRGSYEQYF	TGTGCCAGCAGTTTGGTCGGGGGACGGGGCTCCTACGAGCAGTACTTC	TRBV27	.	once	TRBJ2-7
CASSPDREDTEAFF	TGTGCCAGCAGTCCCGACAGGGAGGACACTGAAGCTTTCTTT	TRBV27	TRBD1	.	TRBJ1-1
CAWIGDNDSPLHF	TGTGCCTGGATTGGGGACAATGATTCACCCCTCCACTTT	TRBV30	.	.	TRBJ1-6
CASSSGLSHSFSYEQYF	TGTGCCAGCAGTTCGGGACTGTCCCATTCATTCTCCTACGAGCAGTACTTC	TRBV28	.	.	TRBJ2-7
CASSLDGTGVGNTIYF	TGTGCCAGCAGCTTGGACGGAACAGGAGTTGGAAACACCATATATTTT	TRBV5-6	.	once	TRBJ1-3
CASSEARGTAGANVLTF	TGTGCCAGCAGTGAAGCGAGGGGGACCGCTGGGGCCAACGTCCTGACTTTC	TRBV2	.	.	TRBJ2-6
CASSLAAGGGGDTQYF	TGTGCCAGCAGCTTAGCGGCTGGCGGGGGGGGAGATACGCAGTATTTT	TRBV7-6	TRBD2	.	TRBJ2-3
CASSHYSSGANVLTF	TGTGCCAGCAGCCATTACAGTTCTGGGGCCAACGTCCTGACTTTC	TRBV3-1/TRBV3-2	.	once	TRBJ2-6
CASILRGVHEQYF	TGTGCCAGCATCCTCCGGGGGGTCCACGAGCAGTACTTC	TRBV2	TRBD2	few	TRBJ2-7
CASVGQQNTEAFF	TGTGCCAGCGTAGGACAGCAGAACACTGAAGCTTTCTTT	TRBV6-6	.	few	TRBJ1-1
CARGSGSRDPHQPQHF	TGTGCCAGAGGCTCCGGGTCCAGGGATCCGCATCAGCCCCAGCATTTT	TRBV6-4	.	.	TRBJ1-5
CASSEETLNTEAFF	TGTGCCAGCAGTGAGGAGACGTTGAACACTGAAGCTTTCTTT	TRBV2	.	.	TRBJ1-1
CAWSRGGRGQPQHF	TGTGCCTGGAGTCGAGGGGGCCGGGGGCAGCCCCAGCATTTT	TRBV30	TRBD1	.	TRBJ1-5
CATRQGSNQPQHF	TGTGCCACCAGACAGGGTTCTAATCAGCCCCAGCATTTT	TRBV19	TRBD1	.	TRBJ1-5
CASSLNPDNEQFF	TGCGCCAGCAGCTTAAATCCCGACAATGAGCAGTTCTTC	TRBV5-1	.	.	TRBJ2-1
CATSKSDREYGYTF	TGTGCCACCAGCAAATCGGACAGGGAATATGGCTACACCTTC	TRBV15	TRBD1	.	TRBJ1-2
CASLKNTEAFF	TGTGCCAGCTTAAAGAACACTGAAGCTTTCTTT	TRBV18	.	.	TRBJ1-1
CASSIEGTTNEKLFF	TGTGCCAGTAGTATAGAGGGCACAACTAATGAAAAACTGTTTTTT	TRBV19	.	.	TRBJ1-4
CASSIGQGYNSPLHF	TGTGCCAGCAGCATCGGACAGGGCTATAATTCACCCCTCCACTTT	TRBV5-4	TRBD1	.	TRBJ1-6
CASSFGDNLNEKLFF	TGTGCCAGCAGCTTCGGCGACAACCTCAATGAAAAACTGTTTTTT	TRBV5-5	.	once	TRBJ1-4
CSASWQGDEQYF	TGCAGTGCTAGTTGGCAGGGCGACGAGCAGTACTTC	TRBV20-1	.	.	TRBJ2-7
CASSLITEDTQYF	TGTGCCAGCAGCTTAATTACTGAGGATACGCAGTATTTT	TRBV7-9	.	.	TRBJ2-3
CASGGQGGSPLHF	TGTGCCAGCGGGGGACAGGGCGGATCACCCCTCCACTTT	TRBV7-8	TRBD1	.	TRBJ1-6
CASSPDFGGYGYTF	TGTGCCAGCAGCCCGGACTTCGGTGGGTATGGCTACACCTTC	TRBV7-9	.	once	TRBJ1-2
CASSDSQETQYF	TGTGCCAGCTCCGACAGCCAAGAGACCCAGTACTTC	TRBV18	.	.	TRBJ2-5
CASSPRLAGVTGAQYF	TGCGCCAGCAGCCCCCGACTAGCGGGGGTGACAGGGGCCCAGTACTTC	TRBV5-1	TRBD2	.	TRBJ2-5
CASSGRQGPHSYEQYF	TGTGCCAGCAGTGGTCGACAGGGTCCCCATTCCTACGAGCAGTACTTC	TRBV2	TRBD1	.	TRBJ2-7
CASSRETGGAGELFF	TGTGCCAGCAGCCGTGAGACAGGGGGTGCAGGGGAGCTGTTTTTT	TRBV6-4	TRBD1	.	TRBJ2-2
CASSGGTSGGRYEQYF	TGTGCCAGCAGCGGAGGGACTAGCGGGGGGAGGTACGAGCAGTACTTC	TRBV5-4	TRBD2	.	TRBJ2-7
CASSRTPLSDQPQHF	TGTGCCAGCAGCAGGACTCCCCTTTCCGATCAGCCCCAGCATTTT	TRBV5-5	.	once	TRBJ1-5
CASSLAGEGNTYGYTF	TGTGCCAGCAGCTTGGCTGGGGAGGGGAATACCTATGGCTACACCTTC	TRBV5-6	.	once	TRBJ1-2